These 23 T cell receptor beta chains originate from one sample sequenced in a study of cytomegalovirus exposure and HLA in healthy donors (dated by TCRdb to the late 2010s). The receptor library was made with the immunoSEQ multiplex PCR assay. The multiplex PCR relied on a mix of 60 forward primers for TCR Vbeta segments and 13 reverse primers for TCR Jbeta segments. What TCRdb holds here is the immuneACCESS table cut down to in-frame rearrangements. Part of the clones is not present; checked against another copy, under half of the missing clones reflect an unresolved V gene, and the others are unexplained. A total of some 67,000 clones appear in this sample, 85% to 90% of them only once. The ten largest clones take up around an eighth of the sample. Sequencing used PBMCs. The source is a woman under 40 in good health and CMV-seropositive.

The chain carries TRBV28 and TRBJ2-1; the D gene is possibly TRBD1 (5 bases). V lost 4 bases and J 4 bases, leaving 8 bases between the germline ends. CDR1 and CDR2 from the germline V gene are MDHEN and SYDVKM. The CDR3 consists of 13 residues. CDR3 loop: CASSSRVYNEQFF. DNA for the CDR3: TGTGCCAGCAGTTCCAGGGTATACAATGAGCAGTTCTTC.

The V and J genes are TRBV2 and TRBJ1-2, with TRBD1 identical over 11 bases. The CDR3 has 12 amino acids. V was pared by 11 bases and J by 6 bases, with 5 bases of the junction left unmatched. Germline V gene lookup returns CDR1 SNHLY and CDR2 FYNNEI. The CDR3 nucleotides are TGTGCCGGATGGGACAGGGGGGATGGCTACACCTTC. Protein sequence: CAGWDRGDGYTF.

This chain connects TRBV13 to TRBJ2-7, with D possibly being TRBD2 (5 bases). The CDR3 is 15 residues long. Trimming left V 0 bases short and J 0 bases short, with 9 bases between. Germline V gene data show CDR1 as PRHDT and CDR2 as FYEKMQ (reference sequence). CDR3 nucleotide sequence: TGTGCCAGCAGCTTAGGCCTAGCCAGCTCCTACGAGCAGTACTTC. Translated: CASSLGLASSYEQYF.

A single count supports this clone. CDR3 protein: CASRPLGTLPGGDEKLFF. The CDR3 bases are TGTGCCAGCAGACCCCTCGGGACTCTTCCCGGTGGGGATGAAAAACTGTTTTTT. The chain has TRBV27 and TRBJ1-4, with D maybe TRBD1 (5 bases). CDR3 size: 18 residues. Germline V gene sequence: CDR1 MNHEY, CDR2 SMNVEV (reference sequence). V dropped 6 bases and J dropped 6 bases, with 26 bases sitting between them. Combining the CDR3 with reference TRBV27 and TRBJ1-4 gives the whole variable domain EAQVTQNPRYLITVTGKKLTVTCSQNMNHEYMSWYRQDPGLGLRQIYYSMNVEVTDKGDVPEGYKVSRKEKRNFPLILESPSPNQTSLYFCASRPLGTLPGGDEKLFFGSGTQLSVL.

The chain is built from TRBV29-1 and TRBJ2-7, with D possibly matching TRBD1 (6 bases). Per germline, CDR1 SQVTM and CDR2 ANQGSEA. The CDR3 totals 13 residues. The V and J ends lost 6 bases and 1 base respectively, with 13 bases between them. CDR3 in DNA: TGCAGCGTCGCCCCCAGGGGATCCTACGAGCAGTACTTC. Protein sequence: CSVAPRGSYEQYF.

The chain combines TRBV6-5 with TRBJ2-2, with 7 bases lining up with TRBD2. The CDR3 has 14 amino acids. Per the germline V gene, CDR1 is MNHEY and CDR2 is SVGAGI. The ends lost 6 bases at V and 4 bases at J; junction bases unmatched: 5. This CDR3 reads CASRGGIGTGELFF. The CDR3 nucleotides read TGTGCCAGCAGGGGGGGGATTGGCACCGGGGAGCTGTTTTTT.

The chain couples TRBV5-5 to TRBJ2-7; 8 nucleotides agree with TRBD2. Germline CDR1 and CDR2: SGHKS and YYEKEE (reference sequence). The CDR3 loop spans 14 amino acids. V trimming: 4 bases; J trimming: 5 bases; junction bases outside the gene matches: 8. CDR3 protein: CASSLSGRNDEQYF. In nucleotides, the CDR3 is TGTGCCAGCAGCCTGAGCGGGAGAAACGACGAGCAGTACTTC.

The chain employs TRBV19 and TRBJ2-7; 8 bases line up with TRBD2. The length of the CDR3 is 14 residues. The germline CDR1 and CDR2 sequences are LNHDA and SQIVND (reference sequence). With 4 bases clipped from V and 3 bases from J, the junction kept 5 bases outside the gene matches. Here the CDR3 DNA reads TGTGCCAGTAGTACAGCGGGAGAACGCTACGAGCAGTACTTC. Protein product: CASSTAGERYEQYF.

The J gene is TRBJ1-1, the V gene TRBV7-2, with D possibly TRBD1 on 6 matching bases. Germline V CDR1 and CDR2: SGHTA, FQGNSA. Trimming left V 0 bases short and J 2 bases short, with 10 bases between. This CDR3 spans 15 amino acids. Here the CDR3 reads CASSLASGANTEAFF. CDR3 bases: TGTGCCAGCAGCTTAGCGTCAGGGGCTAACACTGAAGCTTTCTTT.

Written as DNA, the CDR3 is TGTGCCAGCAGTGCCCGGACAGGGAGGTTTGCTGAAGCTTTCTTT. This sequence encodes CASSARTGRFAEAFF. This sequence joins TRBV6-1 and TRBJ1-1; 8 bases are a match to TRBD1. The CDR3 is 15 residues long. Germline assignment: CDR1 MNHNS and CDR2 SASEGT. Trimming took 4 bases from V and 6 from J; bases not matched to a gene: 10.

The rearrangement links TRBV5-1 to TRBJ1-2; the D gene is possibly TRBD1 (6 bases). The CDR3 is 14 amino acids. Per germline, CDR1 SGHRS and CDR2 YFSETQ. The ends were cut back, 0 bases at V and 4 bases at J, with 10 bases in the middle. CDR3 bases: TGCGCCAGCAGCTTGGGGACAGAATTCTATGGCTACACCTTC. This sequence encodes CASSLGTEFYGYTF.

The chain joins TRBV7-2 to TRBJ2-2; D is undetermined. Trimming pared 4 bases from V and 7 bases from J, leaving 7 bases between. The CDR3 has 12 amino acids. CDR1 and CDR2 (germline): SGHTA, FQGNSA. CDR3 sequence reads: CASSSYGGELFF. The CDR3 DNA follows: TGTGCCAGCAGCTCCTACGGCGGGGAGCTGTTTTTT.

V gene TRBV5-1 combines with J gene TRBJ2-1; a weak D match, TRBD1 (6 bases). The V gene's germline CDR1 is SGHRS and CDR2 YFSETQ. The CDR3 length is 17 residues. V was clipped by 2 bases and J by 0 bases, with 15 bases between them. CDR3 DNA: TGCGCCAGCAGCTTCCAATCAACAGGGTTCTCCTACAATGAGCAGTTCTTC. This gives the protein CASSFQSTGFSYNEQFF. The whole variable domain, remainder taken from reference TRBV5-1 and TRBJ2-1, is KAGVTQTPRYLIKTRGQQVTLSCSPISGHRSVSWYQQTPGQGLQFLFEYFSETQRNKGNFPGRFSGRQFSNSRSEMNVSTLELGDSALYLCASSFQSTGFSYNEQFFGPGTRLTVL.

V gene TRBV19 combines with J gene TRBJ2-7, with 15 bases fitting TRBD2. The germline V gene has CDR1 LNHDA and CDR2 SQIVND (reference sequence). J was trimmed by 2 bases and V by 3 bases; bases with no gene match: 11. The CDR3 totals 19 residues. The CDR3: CASSIRGTSGRLAPYEQYF. The CDR3, as DNA: TGTGCCAGTAGTATTAGGGGGACTAGCGGGAGGCTAGCCCCCTACGAGCAGTACTTC.

The chain recombines TRBV28 with TRBJ2-4; 9 bases agree with TRBD1. The CDR3 is 15 amino acids. Losses at the gene ends were 4 bases for V and 9 bases for J; bases not matched to a gene: 10. Germline lookup yields CDR1 MDHEN and CDR2 SYDVKM. This CDR3 reads CASSSSRQGGSIQYF. The CDR3 DNA sequence: TGTGCCAGCAGTTCCTCTCGACAGGGGGGGAGCATTCAGTACTTC.

The V gene is TRBV29-1, the J gene TRBJ2-3; D possibly corresponds to TRBD2 (6 bases). Trimming left V 2 bases short and J 2 bases short, with 14 bases between. CDR3 length: 15 residues. Germline values: CDR1 SQVTM, CDR2 ANQGSEA. The CDR3 region has the DNA TGCAGCGTTGAAATAGCGGACTTTTTCACAGATACGCAGTATTTT. It codes for CSVEIADFFTDTQYF.

The chain has TRBV11-2 and TRBJ2-5; D remains unclear. The length of the CDR3 is 14 residues. V was pared by 1 base and J by 5 bases, with 11 bases between. Germline CDR1 and CDR2: SGHAT and FQNNGV. The CDR3 sequence is CASSLGLLEETQYF. The CDR3 nucleotides read TGTGCCAGCAGCTTAGGTCTTCTAGAGGAGACCCAGTACTTC. Filled out from reference TRBV11-2 and TRBJ2-5, the complete variable domain reads EAGVAQSPRYKIIEKRQSVAFWCNPISGHATLYWYQQILGQGPKLLIQFQNNGVVDDSQLPKDRFSAERLKGVDSTLKIQPAKLEDSAVYLCASSLGLLEETQYFGPGTRLLVL.

The chain couples TRBV7-2 to TRBJ1-5, with 10 bases fitting TRBD1. Losses at the gene ends were 4 bases for V and 6 bases for J; bases not matched to a gene: 6. CDR1 and CDR2 (germline): SGHTA, FQGNSA. The CDR3 runs to 15 residues. CDR3 DNA sequence: TGTGCCAGCAGCTCGACAGGGGGCTTCGGTCAGCCCCAGCATTTT. Translated: CASSSTGGFGQPQHF.

This clone came up once. V usage is TRBV7-2 and J usage is TRBJ1-2, with TRBD1 matching over 7 bases. J lost 8 bases, V lost 5 bases, and 8 bases had no gene match. The CDR3 consists of 13 residues. Per germline, CDR1 SGHTA and CDR2 FQGNSA. The CDR3 loop reads CASSQRQGGGYTF. The DNA of the CDR3 is TGTGCCAGCAGCCAAAGACAGGGAGGAGGCTACACCTTC.

The CDR3 DNA reads TGTGCCAGCTCACCATCTAACAGGGACACTGAAGCTTTCTTT. Translation gives CASSPSNRDTEAFF. V is TRBV18 and J is TRBJ1-1; possible D gene TRBD1, 6 bases. CDR3 size: 14 residues. Trimming cost V 2 bases and J 3 bases, with 10 bases left between them. Germline lookup yields CDR1 KGHSH and CDR2 LQKENI.

The CDR3 here is CASSLQDRGTEAFF. CDR3 nucleotides: TGTGCCAGCTCACTGCAGGACAGGGGAACTGAAGCTTTCTTT. The chain links TRBV18 to TRBJ1-1; 9 positions agree with TRBD1. The CDR3 is 14 residues long. With 4 bases clipped from V and 5 bases from J, the junction kept 5 bases outside the gene matches. Germline V gene data show CDR1 as KGHSH and CDR2 as LQKENI.

As for this clone: Relative to the germline gene, one junction end is altered; a read error may explain this. The rearrangement links TRBV4-2 to TRBJ1-1; 7 bases match TRBD1. The CDR3 is 15 amino acids. Germline CDR1 and CDR2: LGHNA and YNFKEQ. CDR3 in DNA: TGTGCCAGCAGTCAAGGGGGCCCGAGGAACACTGAAGCTTTCTTT. Amino acid sequence: CASSQGGPRNTEAFF.

This clone was recorded a few times. J is TRBJ1-6 and V is TRBV27; D unresolved. The V gene lost 5 bases and the J gene lost 9 bases, with 26 bases spanning the gap. CDR3 length equals 18 residues. Germline loops: CDR1 MNHEY, CDR2 SMNVEV (reference sequence). The DNA for the CDR3 is TGTGCCAGCAGTCAGCAGGTAACGAAGACCCCACGAAGTTCACCCCTCCACTTT. Translated: CASSQQVTKTPRSSPLHF.